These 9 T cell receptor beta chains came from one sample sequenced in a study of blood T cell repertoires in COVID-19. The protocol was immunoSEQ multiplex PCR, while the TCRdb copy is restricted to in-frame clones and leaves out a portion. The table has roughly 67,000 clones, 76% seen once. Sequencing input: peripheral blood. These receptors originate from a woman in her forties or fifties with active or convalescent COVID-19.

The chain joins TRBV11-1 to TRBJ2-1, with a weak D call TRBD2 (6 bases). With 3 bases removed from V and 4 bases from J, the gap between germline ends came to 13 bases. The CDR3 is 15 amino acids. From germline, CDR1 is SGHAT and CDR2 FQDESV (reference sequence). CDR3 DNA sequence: TGTGCCAGCAGCTTCGACCGGGAGCAATACAATGAGCAGTTCTTC. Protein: CASSFDREQYNEQFF. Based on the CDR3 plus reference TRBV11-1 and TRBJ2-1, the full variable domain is EAEVAQSPRYKITEKSQAVAFWCDPISGHATLYWYRQILGQGPELLVQFQDESVVDDSQLPKDRFSAERLKGVDSTLKIQPAELGDSAMYLCASSFDREQYNEQFFGPGTRLTVL.

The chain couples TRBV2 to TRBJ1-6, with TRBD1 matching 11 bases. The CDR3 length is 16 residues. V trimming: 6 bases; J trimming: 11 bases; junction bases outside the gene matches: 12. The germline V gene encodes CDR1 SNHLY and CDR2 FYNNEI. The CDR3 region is CASRTLGTGGRTPLHF. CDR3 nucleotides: TGTGCCAGCAGGACCCTGGGGACAGGGGGTCGGACACCCCTCCACTTT.

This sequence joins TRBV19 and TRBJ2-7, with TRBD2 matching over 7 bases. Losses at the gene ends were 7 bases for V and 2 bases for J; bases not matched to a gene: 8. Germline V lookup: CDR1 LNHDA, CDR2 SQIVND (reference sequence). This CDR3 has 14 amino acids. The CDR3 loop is CASTPRAGAYEQYF. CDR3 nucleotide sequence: TGTGCCAGTACCCCCCGGGCGGGGGCCTACGAGCAGTACTTC. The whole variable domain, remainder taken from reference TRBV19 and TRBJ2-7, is DGGITQSPKYLFRKEGQNVTLSCEQNLNHDAMYWYRQDPGQGLRLIYYSQIVNDFQKGDIAEGYSVSREKKESFPLTVTSAQKNPTAFYLCASTPRAGAYEQYFGPGTRLTVT.

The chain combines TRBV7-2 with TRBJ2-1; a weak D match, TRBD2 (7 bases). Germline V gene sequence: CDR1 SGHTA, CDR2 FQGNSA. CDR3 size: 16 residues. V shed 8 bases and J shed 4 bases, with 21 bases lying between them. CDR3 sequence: CASGPRGGSGYNEQFF. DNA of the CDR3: TGTGCCAGCGGGCCCAGGGGAGGGAGCGGGTACAATGAGCAGTTCTTC. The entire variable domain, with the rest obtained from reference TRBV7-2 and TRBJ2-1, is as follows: GAGVSQSPSNKVTEKGKDVELRCDPISGHTALYWYRQSLGQGLEFLIYFQGNSAPDKSGLPSDRFSAERTGGSVSTLTIQRTQQEDSAVYLCASGPRGGSGYNEQFFGPGTRLTVL.

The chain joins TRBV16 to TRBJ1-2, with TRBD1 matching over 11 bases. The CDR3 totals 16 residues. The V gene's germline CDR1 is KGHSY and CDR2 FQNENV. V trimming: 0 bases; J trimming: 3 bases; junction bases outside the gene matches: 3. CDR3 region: CASSQSGQGADYGYTF. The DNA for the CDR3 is TGTGCCAGCAGCCAATCCGGACAGGGGGCTGACTATGGCTACACCTTC.

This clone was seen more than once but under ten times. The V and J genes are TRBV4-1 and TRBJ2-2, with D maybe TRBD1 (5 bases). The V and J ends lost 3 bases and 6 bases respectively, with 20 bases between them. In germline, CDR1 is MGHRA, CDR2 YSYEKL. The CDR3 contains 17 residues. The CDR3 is CASSHAVGRVKSGELFF. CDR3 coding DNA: TGCGCCAGCAGCCACGCAGTCGGCAGGGTAAAGTCCGGGGAGCTGTTTTTT.

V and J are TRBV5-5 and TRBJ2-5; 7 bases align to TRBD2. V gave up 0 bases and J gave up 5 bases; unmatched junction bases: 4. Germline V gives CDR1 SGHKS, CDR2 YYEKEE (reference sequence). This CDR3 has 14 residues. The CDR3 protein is CASSLVAGVETQYF. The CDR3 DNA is TGTGCCAGCAGCTTGGTTGCGGGGGTGGAGACCCAGTACTTC.

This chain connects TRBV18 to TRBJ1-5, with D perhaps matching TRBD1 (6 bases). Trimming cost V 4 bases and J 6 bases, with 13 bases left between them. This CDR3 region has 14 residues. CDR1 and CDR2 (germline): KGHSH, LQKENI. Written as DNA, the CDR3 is TGTGCCAGCTCACTAAATCACAGGGCTCAGCCCCAGCATTTT. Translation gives CASSLNHRAQPQHF.

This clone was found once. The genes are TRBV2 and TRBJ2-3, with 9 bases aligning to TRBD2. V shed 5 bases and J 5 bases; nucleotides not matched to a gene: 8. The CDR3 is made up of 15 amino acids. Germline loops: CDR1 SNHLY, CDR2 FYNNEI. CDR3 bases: TGTGCCAGCAGTCGAACTAGCGGGTTGGGAGATACGCAGTATTTT. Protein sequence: CASSRTSGLGDTQYF.